The sequence of this T cell receptor beta chain was determined in a study of CD8+CD57+ T cells in acquired aplastic anemia. This CDR3 is 16 amino acids long. V lost 2 bases and J lost 3, with 16 bases in between. The V gene's germline CDR1 is MGHDK and CDR2 SYGVNS. All patients picked for sequencing had shown, by flow cytometry, an expansion of CD8+CD57+ cells. This clonotype was counted ten times or more. Researchers used genomic DNA as the template to profile TCR beta VDJ and CDR3. One entry per CDR3 protein results from TCRdb running MiXCR on the reads. The top ten clones hold 3% to 4% of a sample with around 170,000 distinct CDR3 sequences, approximately 51% of them seen once.

The V call is TRBV25-1, the J call TRBJ2-5; D is undetermined. Sequencing input: sorted CD4+, CD8+, or CD8+CD57+ T cells (not recorded which) from PBMCs. This clonotype originated in a human donor with aplastic anemia. DNA of the CDR3: TGTGCCAGCAGTGAAAGCAGCATGAGAGGAGAAGAGACCCAGTACTTC. Residues: CASSESSMRGEETQYF.